This TCR beta chain was recovered during a study of early T cells in non-severe SARS-CoV-2 infection. For the study at large: Unsorted whole blood bulk RNA was sequenced, with unpaired chains. Findings and limits, study-wide: A preference for anti-spike CD8 responses marked VDJdb matching, which missed private and CD4 specificities.

This clonotype came up many times. The antigen is undetermined. This CDR3 comprises 14 residues. Germline loops: CDR1 MNHEY, CDR2 SVGEGT. V lost 2 bases to trimming and J lost 6 bases, with 13 bases between them. Unique molecular identifiers tagged individual cDNA molecules. TCRdb ran MiXCR on the 5' RACE reads and lists one entry per CDR3 protein. The sample lists nearly 90,000 distinct CDR3 sequences, around 15% seen once, with around 7% in the top ten. The V and J genes are TRBV6-2 or TRBV6-3 and TRBJ1-2, with D unresolved. Specimen: whole blood. The receptor was isolated from an adult who was a healthcare worker with PCR-confirmed SARS-CoV-2 infection or an uninfected control (not recorded which). The CDR3 spells CASSYAPVANGYTF. The DNA of the CDR3 is TGTGCCAGCAGTTACGCTCCCGTCGCCAATGGCTACACCTTC.